The subject of this entry is one TCR beta chain. This clonotype has a handful of counts. The target of this receptor is not known. Base qualities were left out, and no much larger clone turns up one base away. The source of the sample is a study of identical twins (dated by TCRdb to 2016 to 2017). With regard to the full study: The study deep-sequenced TCR alpha and beta repertoires from monozygotic twins, unrelated adults of various ages and cord blood to test whether fetal clonotypes persist. Replicate twin experiments were performed at different times using different library preparation protocols to rule out contamination.

The germline V gene sets CDR1 to MNHEY and CDR2 to SVGAGI. At the junction V is shortened by 3 bases and J by 1 base, with 7 bases in between. From the cysteine through the phenylalanine, the CDR3 covers 13 amino acids. The DNA shown is the 39-base CDR3, in frame from base 1. Every donor in the study was a healthy Caucasian. Three pairs of female monozygotic twins, all aged about 18 to 30 years, were included in the twin cohort. Positive isolation kits from Invitrogen were used to isolate CD4+ and CD8+ T cell populations. Library construction relied on 5' RACE. Sequencing was carried out with an Illumina HiSeq 2000. A universal primer binding site was introduced by template switching, and a unique molecular identifier was present in the final cDNA, enabling accurate counting of TCR cDNA molecules. Specific primers in the conserved constant-segment region were used to synthesize first-strand cDNA for the TCR alpha and beta chains. To control for contamination, each cDNA library was double barcoded with a SMART-Mk sample barcode plus Illumina barcodes. Two successive PCR steps introduced TruSeq adapter sequences along with Illumina sample barcodes. Sequencing of the TCR alpha and beta cDNA libraries was done on the Illumina HiSeq platform using custom primers. In the authors' own workflow: Unique molecular identifiers were extracted from raw reads with MiGEC, and CDR3 positions were determined with MiXCR. Recombination models were inferred per individual with the repgenHMM and IGoR tools using an EM algorithm. The tcR package in R was used for shared clonotype analysis, with sharing normalized by the product of cloneset sizes. Out-of-frame nonproductive sequences were analyzed to study raw recombination free of thymic and clonal selection effects. TCRdb trimmed the raw reads at Q25, called clones with MiXCR and kept productive beta chains. Rows are combined by CDR3 protein, so each entry shows the most common genes and DNA. Here the V and J calls rest on TCRdb's processing, not on the authors' analysis. The sample yields some 500,000 distinct CDR3 sequences; 22% were counted once. About 0.91% of the sample comes from the top ten.

Points the paper makes about the study in general: Because the same donors could not be followed over many years, the conclusions depended on cross-sectional statistical analysis. Invariant T cells such as MAIT and iNKT could partly confound zero-insertion analyses, though diverse VJ usage argued against this for most clonotypes. Excess twin sharing in beta out-of-frame sequences was weaker because fewer shared sequences lowered the signal-to-noise ratio. Abundant cord blood beta clonotypes carried fewer insertions; young adult naive repertoires showed a weaker similar trend, while memory repertoires showed none. Out-of-frame TCR alpha sharing in monozygotic twins was systematically underestimated by recombination models, whereas sharing between unrelated individuals was in agreement with the recombination models. Out-of-frame TCR alpha sequences shared between twins showed an excess of low generation-probability sequences compared with coincidental sharing between unrelated individuals.

These data are also associated with another study on T cells expressing NK-cell markers. The second study reports: In sorted CD3+CD56+NKG2C+, CD3+CD56+NKG2C- and CD3+CD56-NKG2C+ T-cell subsets from several donors, TCR beta-chain repertoires were profiled. Among the eight sequenced donors, seven were HCMV-seropositive and one was HCMV-seronegative. In several experiments an anti-gammadeltaTCR antibody was added to restrict sorting to alphabetaTCR-expressing T cells. In six donors, the dominant CD3+CD56+NKG2C+ clonotypes were found to rank among the top 10 CD8+ clonotypes and to make up roughly 1.0-7.5% of CD8+ T cells. Those dominant clonotypes were again the most abundant among CD3+CD56-NKG2C+ cells in a few donors, at roughly 25-60.1%. It remained unclear whether the expanded NKG2C-expressing T cell clones were specific for HCMV antigens. The study sequenced eight donors, all healthy volunteers chosen at random: three men and five women. A commercial ELISA kit detecting HCMV-specific IgG in serum was used to determine HCMV serostatus. MIGEC was used to demultiplex reads and group reads by UMI, and MiTCR was used to assemble and quantify clonotypes. Only TCR cDNA sequences supported by at least two reads were kept to exclude erroneous sequences. Downstream repertoire analysis used the tcR package, and clonotypes were matched across fractions by CDR3 nucleotide sequence plus V segment. VDJmatch was used to annotate antigen specificity against VDJdb, with one amino acid substitution in CDR3 permitted.

The V gene is TRBV6-5 and the J gene is TRBJ2-7, with the D gene call left open. This clonotype was sampled from a woman aged 18-35 years in good health. What was sequenced was CD4+ T cells sorted from blood. The sequenced DNA is TGTGCCAGCAGTTATCCGGGTTCCTACGAGCAGTACTTC. It is translated as CASSYPGSYEQYF.